The entry below describes one TCR beta chain. What it binds is not known. From germline, CDR1 is MNHEY and CDR2 SVGAGI. The ends were cut back, 6 bases at V and 0 bases at J, with 4 bases in the middle. The CDR3 loop spans 12 amino acids. The data were obtained in a study of cytomegalovirus exposure and HLA in healthy donors. Study-wide results and limits: A later analysis found most CMV-associated TCR beta chains apparently HLA-restricted. Per a prior analysis, the majority of TCR beta V segments were productive roughly 87% or roughly 30% of the time. An apparent linkage of common viral pathogens to several of the most significant clusters emerged in a later analysis.

PCR primers comprised 60 Vbeta and 13 Jbeta primers. As originally analysed: There were 70 million to 95 million unique TCR beta chains by a later count, and approximately 10 million of them were shared. Clones were sequenced by immunoSEQ multiplex PCR, and TCRdb holds only the in-frame ones, with some missing. Clone size and V and J calls were adopted from that table, with D and trimming inferred from the DNA. In the table there are about 180,000 clones, 76% of which are singletons. The clonotype was recovered from a young man in good health and CMV-seronegative. The V gene is TRBV6-5, the J gene TRBJ2-3; D is ambiguous. Source material: PBMCs. Written as DNA, the CDR3 is TGTGCCAGCAGGAGTAGCACAGATACGCAGTATTTT. Protein: CASRSSTDTQYF.